A selection of T cell receptor beta chains follows, all from one sample in a study of blood T cells in healthy people across ages. TCRdb re-called the 5' RACE reads through MiXCR, storing one row per CDR3 protein. The table records just under 750,000 distinct CDR3 sequences, 22% of them present only once. Sequenced sample: blood. These receptors were collected from a man aged 65 to 85 in good health. Each CDR3 is given with its conserved first and last residue. D genes are given only for firm matches. Clone size is stated in some rows and not others, as once, few, many or a class when expanded.

>NA|NA|TRBV5-1|TRBJ2-3
TGCGCCAGCAGCTTGGTGGCCAATCGGGAAACAGATACGCAGTATTTT
CASSLVANRETDTQYF
>NA|NA|TRBV19|TRBJ1-5
TGTGCCAGTAGTTTTGGCGGCTACAATCAGCCCCAGCATTTT
CASSFGGYNQPQHF
>NA|NA|TRBV12-3/TRBV12-4|TRBJ2-5
TGTGCCAGCAGTAGGGGACCGAAACAAGAGACCCAGTACTTC
CASSRGPKQETQYF
>NA|few|TRBV20-1|TRBJ1-1
TGCAGTGCTCTGGACAGCAATGGGGCTGAAGCTTTCTTT
CSALDSNGAEAFF
>TRBD1|many|TRBV29-1|TRBJ2-1
TGCAGCGTTGGCCGCCCGACAGGGGCCATCAGCTACAATGAGCAGTTCTTC
CSVGRPTGAISYNEQFF
>TRBD2|many|TRBV3-1|TRBJ2-3
TGTGCCAGCAGCTACATCTTGGCGGGAGCAGATACGCAGTATTTT
CASSYILAGADTQYF
>NA|few|TRBV21-1|TRBJ1-1
TGTGCCAGCAGCAAAGGTGACAGAACGAACACTGAAGCTTTCTTT
CASSKGDRTNTEAFF
>NA|few|TRBV2|TRBJ2-1
TGTGCCAGCAGTGAAGCGCGGGAGGATCGGGGACAGGACTACAATGAGCAGTTCTTC
CASSEAREDRGQDYNEQFF
>TRBD2|NA|TRBV7-2|TRBJ2-1
TGTGCCAGCAGCACCGGGGGGTCTAGCGGGACCCCTCGGGAGCAGTTCTTC
CASSTGGSSGTPREQFF
>TRBD1|many|TRBV5-1|TRBJ1-2
TGCGCCAGCAGCCTAGGGACAGCCGCGTTGGGAGGCTACACCTTC
CASSLGTAALGGYTF
>NA|NA|TRBV7-2|TRBJ1-4
TGTGCCAGCAGCGTCACAGGGCCCCCAACTAATGAAAAACTGTTTTTT
CASSVTGPPTNEKLFF
>TRBD2|few|TRBV20-1|TRBJ2-1
TGCAGTGCCTTAGCGGGAGTTACTGAGCAGTTCTTC
CSALAGVTEQFF